This is a list of T cell receptor beta chains from one sample in a study of tumor-infiltrating lymphocytes in oesophageal squamous cell carcinoma. TCRdb reanalysed the PCR reads using MiXCR and keeps one entry per CDR3 protein. The sample has some 10,000 distinct CDR3 sequences; about 60% are singletons. Sequenced sample: esophageal tumor tissue. These receptors originate from a female donor with esophageal squamous cell carcinoma. Each CDR3 is given with its conserved first and last residue. A D gene is named only where the DNA matches it firmly. The listing skips clone size in some rows; elsewhere it reads once, few, many or a size class.

>TRBV27|TRBJ2-3|TRBD2|many
CASGTSADTQYF
TGTGCCAGCGGCACTAGCGCAGATACGCAGTATTTT
>TRBV24-1|TRBJ1-1|-|-
CATSDSGGGSKAGAYEQFF
TGTGCCACCAGTGATTCCGGGGGAGGGTCGAAAGCGGGAGCATATGAGCAGTTCTTT
>TRBV7-3|TRBJ2-2|TRBD1|-
CASTGGLNTGELFF
TGTGCCAGTACAGGGGGACTGAACACCGGGGAGCTGTTTTTT
>TRBV19|TRBJ2-4|TRBD1|-
CASSITGGESPLHF
TGTGCCAGTAGTATAACAGGGGGCGAATCACCCCTCCACTTC
>TRBV6-6|TRBJ1-1|-|few
CASSYPGWDTEAFF
TGTGCCAGCAGTTACCCCGGGTGGGACACTGAAGCTTTCTTT
>TRBV7-2|TRBJ2-3|-|-
CASSLGPRDTYEQYF
TGTGCCAGCAGCTTAGGGCCCAGGGATACCTACGAGCAGTATTTT
>TRBV7-2|TRBJ2-5|-|few
CASSRGHPQETQYF
TGTGCCAGCAGCAGGGGACACCCCCAAGAGACCCAGTACTTC
>TRBV7-8|TRBJ2-7|TRBD1|-
CASSTIGQAEQYF
TGTGCCAGCAGCACCATAGGACAGGCCGAGCAGTACTTC
>TRBV6-6|TRBJ1-1|-|-
CASSSLWGMNTEAFF
TGTGCCAGCAGCTCCTTGTGGGGTATGAACACTGAAGCTTTCTTT
>TRBV7-9|TRBJ1-6|-|-
CASSFLLGRHNEQYF
TGTGCCAGCAGCTTTCTGCTCGGGAGACACAACGAGCAGTACTTT
>TRBV7-2|TRBJ2-1|-|-
CASSLASGAYNEQFF
TGTGCCAGCAGCTTAGCTAGCGGCGCCTACAATGAGCAGTTCTTC
>TRBV7-6|TRBJ2-7|TRBD2|-
CASSLGDPSGGYEQYF
TGTGCCAGCAGCTTAGGGGATCCAAGCGGGGGCTACGAGCAGTACTTC
>TRBV5-4|TRBJ2-4|-|-
CASSARQGGSQYF
TGTGCCAGCAGCGCCCGACAGGGAGGGTCTCAGTACTTC
>TRBV5-4|TRBJ2-1|TRBD2|-
CASSLGGTSGRNEQFF
TGCGCCAGCAGCTTGGGAGGGACTAGCGGGAGAAATGAGCAGTTCTTC
>TRBV7-9|TRBJ2-3|-|-
CASSQRPDTQYF
TGTGCCAGCAGCCAGCGGCCAGATACGCAGTATTTT